The 29 T cell receptor beta chains below were found in one sample sequenced in a study of memory CD4+ T cells and cytomegalovirus serostatus. Single viable CD3+CD4+CD8-CD45RO+ cells were sorted as the memory CD4+ T cells. Sequencing used immunoSEQ multiplex PCR; TCRdb keeps in-frame clones, though not all of them. The data show some 48,000 clones, roughly three quarters seen once. The sequenced sample was memory CD4+ T cells from blood. The receptors here all came from an adult in good health and CMV-seronegative.

In its sample, this clone was seen a few times. The chain has TRBV30 and TRBJ1-4; unclear D gene. The germline V and J ends were trimmed by 1 base and 4 bases, with 4 bases remaining between them. Per the germline V gene, CDR1 is GTSNPN and CDR2 is SVGIG (reference sequence). The CDR3 consists of 12 residues. This chain's CDR3 is CAWSGINEKLFF. The CDR3 DNA follows: TGTGCCTGGAGTGGGATTAATGAAAAACTGTTTTTT.

V gene TRBV21-1 combines with J gene TRBJ1-3. TRBV21-1 is deemed a pseudogene. The CDR3 totals 15 residues. CDR3 amino acids: CACCKTVYSGNTIYF. The CDR3 DNA follows: TGTGCCTGTTGTAAGACGGTTTACTCTGGAAACACCATATATTTT.

J is TRBJ2-2 and V is TRBV6-5; 7 nucleotides agree with TRBD1. J lost 4 bases, V lost 5 bases, and 4 bases had no gene match. The CDR3 runs 14 residues. Germline V gene lookup returns CDR1 MNHEY and CDR2 SVGAGI. The chain's CDR3 is CASSGQVFTGELFF. The CDR3 nucleotides read TGTGCCAGCAGTGGACAGGTCTTCACCGGGGAGCTGTTTTTT.

This clone was detected only a few times. The chain uses TRBV4-1 and TRBJ2-7; tentative D call: TRBD2 (7 bases). The CDR3 loop spans 17 amino acids. Germline CDR1 is MGHRA and CDR2 is YSYEKL. V lost 5 bases and J 2 bases, leaving 22 bases between the germline ends. The CDR3 DNA is TGCGCCAGCAGCTTATACCTGGGGGGGCGGGCTGCCTACGAGCAGTACTTC. Residues: CASSLYLGGRAAYEQYF.

The chain carries TRBV27 and TRBJ1-3; perhaps TRBD1 as D (5 bases). This CDR3 has 17 amino acids. The germline V and J ends were trimmed by 0 bases and 1 base, with 13 bases remaining between them. From germline, CDR1 is MNHEY and CDR2 SMNVEV (reference sequence). The chain's CDR3 is CASSLSQSTESGNTIYF. CDR3 nucleotide sequence: TGTGCCAGCAGTTTATCCCAATCGACAGAATCTGGAAACACCATATATTTT.

The V and J genes are TRBV28 and TRBJ1-2; perhaps TRBD1 as D (5 bases). With 7 bases removed from V and 7 bases from J, the gap between germline ends came to 13 bases. CDR1 and CDR2 from the germline V gene are MDHEN and SYDVKM. This CDR3 comprises 12 residues. The chain's CDR3 is CASTRTDSGYTF. CDR3 nucleotide sequence: TGTGCCAGCACCCGAACCGACAGTGGCTACACCTTC.

The V call is TRBV30, the J call TRBJ1-2, with no clear D. The CDR3 consists of 16 residues. Trimming removed 6 bases at V and 0 bases at J, with 20 bases between. CDR1 and CDR2 (germline): GTSNPN, SVGIG (reference sequence). CDR3 sequence: CACILKPGAPNYGYTF. In DNA form, the CDR3 reads TGTGCCTGCATACTTAAACCAGGCGCCCCTAACTATGGCTACACCTTC.

The rearrangement links TRBV14 to TRBJ1-1; the D is unclear. Germline CDR1 and CDR2: SGHDN and FVKESK. The CDR3 is made up of 13 amino acids. Trimming took off 1 base at V and 2 bases at J, with 5 bases between the two ends. CDR3 loop: CASSQARNTEAFF. The CDR3 nucleotides read TGTGCCAGCAGCCAAGCCAGAAACACTGAAGCTTTCTTT.

The chain combines TRBV18 with TRBJ2-5, with D hard to call. The CDR3 spans 12 residues. V lost 3 bases to trimming and J lost 3 bases, with 5 bases between them. Germline CDR1 is KGHSH and CDR2 is LQKENI. The CDR3 coding sequence is TGTGCCAGCTCACCGGGGAAAGAGACCCAGTACTTC. It yields the protein CASSPGKETQYF.

J is TRBJ1-1 and V is TRBV7-9, with D perhaps matching TRBD1 (6 bases). CDR3 length: 14 amino acids. V was trimmed by 5 bases and J by 1 base, leaving 11 bases between them. CDR1 and CDR2 (germline): SEHNR, FQNEAQ (reference sequence). The chain's CDR3 is CASSARRGNTEAFF. The CDR3 DNA reads TGTGCCAGCAGCGCCCGCAGGGGGAACACTGAAGCTTTCTTT.

The chain has TRBV6-1 and TRBJ2-1, with 15 bases matching TRBD2. The CDR3 contains 14 residues. Germline assignment: CDR1 MNHNS and CDR2 SASEGT. The junction had 7 bases not matched to a gene; V was cut back by 10 bases and J by 9 bases. For the CDR3, the DNA is TGTGCCACCTCAGGACTAGCGGGAGGGGGTGAGCAGTTCTTC. Encoded protein: CATSGLAGGGEQFF.

This clone was seen only once. The gene calls are TRBV7-9 and TRBJ2-2, with D perhaps TRBD1 or TRBD2 (6 bases each). Trimming took off 5 bases at V and 5 bases at J, with 15 bases between the two ends. Germline lookup yields CDR1 SEHNR and CDR2 FQNEAQ (reference sequence). The CDR3 is made up of 15 amino acids. The CDR3 DNA is TGTGCCAGCAGCAACCCTCTAGGGGGGACCGGGGAGCTGTTTTTT. Protein sequence: CASSNPLGGTGELFF.

This rearrangement joins TRBV6-1 to TRBJ1-2; D remains ambiguous. The CDR3 is 12 residues long. The V and J ends lost 2 bases and 8 bases respectively, with 9 bases between them. CDR1 and CDR2 from the germline V gene are MNHNS and SASEGT. Here the CDR3 reads CASSETKGGYTF. DNA of the CDR3: TGTGCCAGCAGTGAAACCAAGGGAGGCTACACCTTC.

CDR3 loop: CSGGNTEAFF. Here the CDR3 DNA reads TGCAGTGGTGGAAACACTGAAGCTTTCTTT. The V and J genes are TRBV20-1 and TRBJ1-1; unclear D gene. CDR1 is DFQATT, CDR2 SNEGSKA, per germline (reference sequence). The CDR3 sequence is 10 residues long. V was shortened by 7 bases and J by 2 bases, with 5 bases between the two germline ends.

CDR3 sequence: CASSSAGAPGQKLFF. Here the CDR3 DNA reads TGTGCCAGCAGCTCAGCAGGGGCCCCGGGACAAAAACTGTTTTTT. The V and J genes are TRBV7-2 and TRBJ1-4; perhaps TRBD1 as D (6 bases). Germline V gives CDR1 SGHTA, CDR2 FQGNSA. This CDR3 spans 15 amino acids. Trimming pared 4 bases from V and 9 bases from J, leaving 18 bases between.

The chain recombines TRBV9 with TRBJ2-5, with 12 bases identical to TRBD1. Germline assignment: CDR1 SGDLS and CDR2 YYNGEE. This CDR3 has 16 residues. The V gene end was trimmed by 5 bases and the J gene end by 2 bases; junction bases not matched to a gene: 7. The CDR3 DNA is TGTGCCAGCAGTCCCCGGGACAGGGGGCGACAAGAGACCCAGTACTTC. Translation gives CASSPRDRGRQETQYF. Looking up the rest from reference TRBV9 and TRBJ2-5 gives the full variable domain: DSGVTQTPKHLITATGQRVTLRCSPRSGDLSVYWYQQSLDQGLQFLIQYYNGEERAKGNILERFSAQQFPDLHSELNLSSLELGDSALYFCASSPRDRGRQETQYFGPGTRLLVL.

CDR3 amino acids: CASSETGTGNEKLFF. The CDR3 bases are TGTGCCAGCAGTGAAACCGGGACAGGGAATGAAAAACTGTTTTTT. The chain uses TRBV6-1 and TRBJ1-4; 9 bases are shared with TRBD1. Germline V gives CDR1 MNHNS, CDR2 SASEGT. This CDR3 contains 15 residues. The V gene end was trimmed by 2 bases and the J gene end by 5 bases; junction bases not matched to a gene: 3.

The chain couples TRBV28 to TRBJ2-7, with 9 bases aligning to TRBD1. Per the germline V gene, CDR1 is MDHEN and CDR2 is SYDVKM. J lost 6 bases, V lost 3 bases, and 6 bases had no gene match. CDR3 length equals 14 residues. The CDR3 nucleotides read TGTGCCAGCAGTTTGCAACAGGGGGCCTCCGAGCAGTACTTC. Translated: CASSLQQGASEQYF.

V and J are TRBV28 and TRBJ1-2; tentative D call: TRBD1 (5 bases). CDR3 length: 14 residues. Between the trimmed V and J ends, which lost 8 bases and 4 bases, there was a span of 17 bases. Germline loops: CDR1 MDHEN, CDR2 SYDVKM. The CDR3 here is CASLLGGGVYGYTF. The CDR3 DNA reads as TGTGCCAGCCTTCTTGGCGGGGGGGTCTATGGCTACACCTTC.

The rearrangement uses TRBV2 and TRBJ2-1, with 7 bases lining up with TRBD1. V lost 7 bases to trimming and J lost 5 bases; unmatched junction nucleotides: 8. Germline assignment: CDR1 SNHLY and CDR2 FYNNEI. The CDR3 loop spans 14 amino acids. The CDR3 here is CASTVRTGDNEQFF. CDR3 nucleotides: TGTGCCAGCACCGTAAGAACAGGGGACAATGAGCAGTTCTTC.

CDR3 sequence reads: CASSLGRSNTEAFF. In DNA form, the CDR3 reads TGTGCCAGCAGCTTGGGTAGGTCGAACACTGAAGCTTTCTTT. This chain uses TRBV7-9 with TRBJ1-1; no firm D call. Germline CDR1 and CDR2: SEHNR and FQNEAQ (reference sequence). With 3 bases removed from V and 1 base from J, the gap between germline ends came to 9 bases. CDR3 length equals 14 residues.

The count of this clone is one. The chain has TRBV7-2 and TRBJ2-7; 8 bases match TRBD2. The CDR3 is 15 amino acids. Germline V gives CDR1 SGHTA, CDR2 FQGNSA. Unmatched junction bases numbered 8, after V lost 1 base and J lost 6 bases. CDR3 loop: CASSLGTGGPFEQYF. Written as DNA, the CDR3 is TGTGCCAGCAGCTTAGGGACGGGAGGGCCCTTCGAGCAGTACTTC.

The chain joins TRBV19 to TRBJ2-1; 8 nucleotides agree with TRBD2. CDR1 is LNHDA and CDR2 is SQIVND in the germline V gene (reference sequence). The J segment lost 5 bases and the V segment lost 3 bases, leaving 3 bases of the junction unmatched. The CDR3 runs 14 residues. In DNA, the CDR3 is TGTGCCAGTAGTATCGGGAGGGCCAACAATGAGCAGTTCTTC. Its translation is CASSIGRANNEQFF.

The chain couples TRBV10-2 to TRBJ2-2, with 9 bases identical to TRBD1. Germline V gene lookup returns CDR1 WSHSY and CDR2 SAAADI. The CDR3 runs 14 residues. Trimming took 6 bases from V and 3 from J; bases not matched to a gene: 2. This CDR3 is CASRRDRDTGELFF. Here the CDR3 DNA reads TGCGCCAGCAGACGGGACAGGGACACCGGGGAGCTGTTTTTT.

By share, this clone counts as medium-sized. The J gene is TRBJ1-2, the V gene TRBV28; D remains ambiguous. The CDR3 contains 15 residues. CDR1 MDHEN and CDR2 SYDVKM come from the germline V gene. V was trimmed by 3 bases and J by 7 bases, leaving 18 bases between them. CDR3 protein: CASSFVGSRRVGYTF. CDR3 in DNA: TGTGCCAGCAGTTTCGTTGGGTCCCGGCGCGTTGGCTACACCTTC.

V and J are TRBV11-2 and TRBJ2-6; D gene uncertain. Germline CDR1 reads SGHAT; CDR2 reads FQNNGV. This CDR3 is built from 16 residues. Trimming took off 1 base at V and 0 bases at J, with 7 bases between the two ends. The CDR3 DNA follows: TGTGCCAGCAGCTTAGGGCTTAGCTCTGGGGCCAACGTCCTGACTTTC. Translation gives CASSLGLSSGANVLTF.

This chain joins TRBV15 and TRBJ1-2, with D unclear. This CDR3 has 13 residues. The germline CDR1 and CDR2 sequences are LNHNV and YYDKDF (reference sequence). Trimming cost V 3 bases and J 2 bases, with 7 bases left between them. The chain's CDR3 is CATSSARNYGYTF. CDR3 DNA sequence: TGTGCCACCAGCAGCGCCAGGAACTATGGCTACACCTTC.

The rearrangement joins TRBV20-1 to TRBJ1-1; D gene uncertain. The CDR3 spans 11 residues. CDR1 DFQATT and CDR2 SNEGSKA come from the germline V gene (reference sequence). V was trimmed by 6 bases and J by 1 base, leaving 6 bases between them. DNA for the CDR3: TGCAGTGCAGTAGAGAACACTGAAGCTTTCTTT. Amino acid sequence: CSAVENTEAFF.

Here the CDR3 reads CASSHGQREETQYF. CDR3 sequence (DNA): TGTGCCAGCAGCCACGGACAGCGGGAGGAGACCCAGTACTTC. The chain has TRBV11-1 and TRBJ2-5; 8 bases agree with TRBD2. There are 14 residues in the CDR3. V trimming: 5 bases; J trimming: 5 bases; junction bases outside the gene matches: 7. In germline, CDR1 is SGHAT, CDR2 FQDESV (reference sequence).